The clone carrying this T cell receptor (beta chain) occurred a few times. Amplification used 60 V beta primers and 13 J beta primers. TCRdb keeps only in-frame clones here, not all; method: immunoSEQ multiplex PCR. The sample lists about 64,000 clones, 82% occurring once. These data belong to a study of glioma-infiltrating T cells after dendritic cell vaccination. Whole-study context: Samples are from glioblastoma patients in Phase I and II dendritic cell vaccine trials. The vaccine used monocyte-derived dendritic cells pulsed overnight with autologous tumor lysate. Three intradermal dendritic cell vaccine injections were given every two weeks.

Germline assignment: CDR1 KGHSH and CDR2 LQKENI. The CDR3 runs 15 residues. Germline trimming cut 3 bases from V and 8 bases from J; bases unmatched to any gene: 7. The sample here was blood, taken before dendritic cell vaccination. The source of this sequence is a human donor with glioblastoma. V gene TRBV18 combines with J gene TRBJ2-1, with 10 bases fitting TRBD1. CDR3 amino acids: CASSPQRQGAHEQFF. In nucleotides, the CDR3 is TGTGCCAGCTCACCGCAACGACAGGGGGCACATGAGCAGTTCTTC. Full variable domain (outside the CDR3, taken from reference TRBV18 and TRBJ2-1): NAGVMQNPRHLVRRRGQEARLRCSPMKGHSHVYWYRQLPEEGLKFMVYLQKENIIDESGMPKERFSAEFPKEGPSILRIQQVVRGDSAAYFCASSPQRQGAHEQFFGPGTRLTVL.